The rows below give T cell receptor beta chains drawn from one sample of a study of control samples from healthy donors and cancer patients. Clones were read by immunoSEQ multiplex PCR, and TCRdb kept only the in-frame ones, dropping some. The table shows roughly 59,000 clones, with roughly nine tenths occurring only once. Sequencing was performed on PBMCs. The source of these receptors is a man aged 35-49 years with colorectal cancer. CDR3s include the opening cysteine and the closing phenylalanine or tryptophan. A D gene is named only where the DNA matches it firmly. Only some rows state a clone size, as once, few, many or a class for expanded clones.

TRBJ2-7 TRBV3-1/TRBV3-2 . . TGTGCCAGCAGCTCCTCCTACGAGCAGTACTTC CASSSSYEQYF
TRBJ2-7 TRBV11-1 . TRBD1 TGTGCCAGCAGCTCCCGGGACAGGGTCTACGAGCAGTACTTC CASSSRDRVYEQYF
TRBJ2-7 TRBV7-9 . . TGTGCCAGCAGCCCACCTTCGGGATACGAGCAGTACTTC CASSPPSGYEQYF
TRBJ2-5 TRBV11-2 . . TGTGCCAGCAGCTTATCGACCCCTGGGGGCCAGTACTTC CASSLSTPGGQYF
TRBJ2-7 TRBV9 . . TGTGCCAGCAGCGTAGTCGGCGGGGCTGGGGGCGAGCAGTACTTC CASSVVGGAGGEQYF
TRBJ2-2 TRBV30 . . TGTGCCTGGAGTTTCGGCGAGGCCGGGGAGCTGTTTTTT CAWSFGEAGELFF
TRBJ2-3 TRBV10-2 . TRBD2 TGCGCCAGCAGTGAGACTAGCGGGGGGGCCCGGGGTACGCAGTATTTT CASSETSGGARGTQYF
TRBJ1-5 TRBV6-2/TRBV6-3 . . TGTGCCAGCAGTTTACTCTCAGGGAACAATCAGCCCCAGCATTTT CASSLLSGNNQPQHF
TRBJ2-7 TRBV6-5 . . TGTGCCAGCAGGAGGGCAGGGGCGCGGAACGAGCAGTACTTC CASRRAGARNEQYF
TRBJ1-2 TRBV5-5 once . TGTGCCAGCAGCCGGTCGGGGGACTATGGCTACACCTTC CASSRSGDYGYTF
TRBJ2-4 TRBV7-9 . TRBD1 TGTGCCAGCAGCTTAGGGCAGGGGGCGAAAAACATTCAGTACTTC CASSLGQGAKNIQYF
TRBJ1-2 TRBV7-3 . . TGTGCCAGCAGCCCCTCTGGGGGCTCACATGGCTACACCTTC CASSPSGGSHGYTF
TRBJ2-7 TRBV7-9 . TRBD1 TGTGCCAGCAGCACGGGACAGGGGGGAAGCTACGAGCAGTACTTC CASSTGQGGSYEQYF
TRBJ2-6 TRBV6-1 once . TGTGCCAGCAGTGGGGCAGCCAACTCAAGGGGGGCCAACGTCCTGACTTTC CASSGAANSRGANVLTF
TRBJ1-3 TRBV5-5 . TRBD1 TGTGCCAGCAGTTCGGGACAGGGCGCTGGAAACACCATATATTTT CASSSGQGAGNTIYF
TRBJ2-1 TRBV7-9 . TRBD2 TGTGCCAGCGGACGATCTAGCGGGGGTATCGATGAGCAGTTCTTC CASGRSSGGIDEQFF
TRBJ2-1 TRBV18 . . TGTGCCAGCTCACCAGTCGCGGTACAATTCGGTGAGCAGTTCTTC CASSPVAVQFGEQFF
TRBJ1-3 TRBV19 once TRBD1 TGTGCCAGCGGGGGACAGGGCTCTGGAAACAAAGAATATTTT CASGGQGSGNKEYF